This T cell receptor beta chain originates from a study of blood T cell repertoires in COVID-19. Study in general: The analysed material was cDNA or gDNA that came from T cells, B-cell-depleted T cells, or PBMCs.

Trimming removed 6 bases from V and 4 bases from J; junction bases left unmatched: 6. Germline V gene data show CDR1 as MNHEY and CDR2 as SVGAGI. This CDR3 contains 14 residues. Only in-frame clones appear in the TCRdb table, and some are missing; sequencing was by immunoSEQ multiplex PCR. The data contain around 200,000 clones, approximately 85% of them singletons. V usage is TRBV6-5 and J usage is TRBJ2-3; 8 nucleotides match TRBD2. Sequenced: peripheral blood. The receptor was isolated from a human donor with active or convalescent COVID-19. The donor label of this sample is uncertain. The DNA for the CDR3 is TGTGCCAGCAGCCCCGACGGGGGGGCAGATACGCAGTATTTT. Its translation: CASSPDGGADTQYF.